A selection of T cell receptor beta chains follows, all from one sample in a study of blood T cell repertoires in COVID-19. The method was immunoSEQ multiplex PCR; TCRdb's version includes in-frame clones alone and lacks a portion of them. The table shows around 190,000 clones, with 70% to 80% occurring only once. The specimen sequenced was peripheral blood. The origin of the receptors is a woman in her thirties or forties with COVID-19, enrolled during active disease. The CDR3 runs from the conserved cysteine through the conserved F or W. D genes are given only for firm matches. The size of a clone is reported for some rows only, either as once, few or many, or as a class for expanded clones.

v_gene: TRBV11-2; abundance: .; j_gene: TRBJ1-5; d_gene: .; CDR3nt: TGTGCCAGCAGCCCTGACAGATTCGGGCAGCCCCAGCATTTT; CDR3aa: CASSPDRFGQPQHF
v_gene: TRBV5-1; abundance: .; j_gene: TRBJ2-1; d_gene: TRBD1; CDR3nt: TGCGCCAGCAGCTTACAGGGGCTGCTCTCCTACAATGAGCAGTTCTTC; CDR3aa: CASSLQGLLSYNEQFF
v_gene: TRBV5-1; abundance: once; j_gene: TRBJ2-7; d_gene: .; CDR3nt: TGCGCCAGCAGCTTGGTCGGGGGGCTCGACTACGAGCAGTACTTC; CDR3aa: CASSLVGGLDYEQYF
v_gene: TRBV12-3/TRBV12-4; abundance: once; j_gene: TRBJ1-1; d_gene: .; CDR3nt: TGTGCCAGCAGTTTTCACCCCAGCGGTGAAGCTTTCTTT; CDR3aa: CASSFHPSGEAFF
v_gene: TRBV7-2; abundance: .; j_gene: TRBJ2-7; d_gene: .; CDR3nt: TGTGCCAGCAGCCAGCCCGGGGGGCCCTACGAGCAGTACTTC; CDR3aa: CASSQPGGPYEQYF
v_gene: TRBV6-5; abundance: .; j_gene: TRBJ2-3; d_gene: .; CDR3nt: TGTGCCAGCAGTTACGGGGGGTCCTTCACAGATACGCAGTATTTT; CDR3aa: CASSYGGSFTDTQYF
v_gene: TRBV3-1/TRBV3-2; abundance: .; j_gene: TRBJ2-6; d_gene: .; CDR3nt: TGTGCCAGCAGCCAAGTGAGCATTACTGGGGCCAACGTCCTGACTTTC; CDR3aa: CASSQVSITGANVLTF
v_gene: TRBV19; abundance: once; j_gene: TRBJ2-3; d_gene: .; CDR3nt: TGTGCCAGTAGTATACAGGGATCGAGCACAGATACGCAGTATTTT; CDR3aa: CASSIQGSSTDTQYF
v_gene: TRBV7-8; abundance: .; j_gene: TRBJ2-4; d_gene: TRBD1; CDR3nt: TGTGCCAGCTCCTGGACGACAGGGGGCTTTACCCGAGCCAAAAACATTCAGTACTTC; CDR3aa: CASSWTTGGFTRAKNIQYF
v_gene: TRBV6-5; abundance: .; j_gene: TRBJ1-2; d_gene: TRBD1; CDR3nt: TGTGCCAGCAGTTACGTCGGGACAGGGGTTAACTATGGCTACACCTTC; CDR3aa: CASSYVGTGVNYGYTF
v_gene: TRBV7-2; abundance: .; j_gene: TRBJ2-1; d_gene: TRBD2; CDR3nt: TGTGCCAGCCTTAAAGTAGCGGGAACGGGTAGCAATGAGCAGTTCTTC; CDR3aa: CASLKVAGTGSNEQFF
v_gene: TRBV6-6; abundance: .; j_gene: TRBJ2-7; d_gene: .; CDR3nt: TGTGCCAGCACCACACAGAATTCCTACGAGCAGTACTTC; CDR3aa: CASTTQNSYEQYF